The clone carrying this TCR beta chain came up a few times. As yet, its antigen is unknown. Germline V gene lookup returns CDR1 SGDLS and CDR2 YYNGEE. The CDR3 is made up of 16 amino acids. Trimming took 0 bases from V and 0 from J, leaving 10 bases between them. The use of a sample-barcoded 5' primer and a J-beta primer mix characterized a second PCR of roughly 6 to 11 cycles. TCRdb independently ran MiXCR on the 5' RACE reads; one entry per CDR3 protein. The sample shows 1.5 million or so distinct CDR3 sequences, 42% of them seen only once. Isolating PBMCs gave at least 6 million of these cells per sample. The sample comes from a study of blood T cells in healthy people across ages. On the study more broadly: Template-switching capture recovered about one barcoded beta molecule per two T cells.

Study-level results: Donors of long life had a larger count of naive CD4+ cells and greater diversity than aged donors.

This chain connects TRBV9 to TRBJ2-1; D uncertain. The sequenced sample consisted of blood. The sequence derives from a young woman in good health. The CDR3 sequence: CASSVGPLSSYNEQFF. For the CDR3, the DNA is TGTGCCAGCAGCGTAGGTCCGCTTAGCTCCTACAATGAGCAGTTCTTC.